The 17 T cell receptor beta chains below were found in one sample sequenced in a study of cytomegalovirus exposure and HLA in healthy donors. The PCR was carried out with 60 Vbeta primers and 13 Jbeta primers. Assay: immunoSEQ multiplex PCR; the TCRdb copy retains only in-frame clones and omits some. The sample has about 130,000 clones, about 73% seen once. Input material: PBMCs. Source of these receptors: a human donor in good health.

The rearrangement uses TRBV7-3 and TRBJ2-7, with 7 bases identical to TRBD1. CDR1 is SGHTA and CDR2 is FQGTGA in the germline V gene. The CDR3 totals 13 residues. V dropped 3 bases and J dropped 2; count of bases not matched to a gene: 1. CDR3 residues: CASSFGQAYEQYF. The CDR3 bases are TGTGCCAGCAGCTTCGGACAGGCCTACGAGCAGTACTTC.

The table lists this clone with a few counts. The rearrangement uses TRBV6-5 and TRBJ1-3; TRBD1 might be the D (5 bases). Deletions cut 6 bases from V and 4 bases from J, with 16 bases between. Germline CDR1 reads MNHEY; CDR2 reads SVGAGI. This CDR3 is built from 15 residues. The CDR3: CASRAFGGDGNTIYF. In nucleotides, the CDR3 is TGTGCCAGCAGGGCTTTTGGGGGGGACGGAAACACCATATATTTT.

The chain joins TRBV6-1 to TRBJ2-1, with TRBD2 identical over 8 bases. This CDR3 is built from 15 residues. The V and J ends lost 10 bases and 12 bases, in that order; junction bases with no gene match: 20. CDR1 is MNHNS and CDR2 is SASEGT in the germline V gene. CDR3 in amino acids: CATNPLGEHLAGQFF. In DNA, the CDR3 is TGTGCCACCAACCCCTTGGGTGAACACCTAGCGGGGCAGTTCTTC.

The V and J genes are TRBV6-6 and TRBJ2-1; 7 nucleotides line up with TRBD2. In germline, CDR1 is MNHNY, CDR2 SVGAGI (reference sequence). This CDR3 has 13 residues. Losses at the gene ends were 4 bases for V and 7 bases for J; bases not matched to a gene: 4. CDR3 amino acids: CASSSTSRNEQFF. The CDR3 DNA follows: TGTGCCAGCAGTTCGACTAGCAGAAATGAGCAGTTCTTC.

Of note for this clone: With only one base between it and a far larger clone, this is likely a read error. The CDR3 nucleotides read TGTGCCAGTACTATACAGGCACAGGGGGGACACGAGCAGTACTTC. Protein: CASTIQAQGGHEQYF. This rearrangement joins TRBV19 to TRBJ2-7; 8 nucleotides match TRBD1. The CDR3 totals 15 residues. From germline, CDR1 is LNHDA and CDR2 SQIVND (reference sequence).

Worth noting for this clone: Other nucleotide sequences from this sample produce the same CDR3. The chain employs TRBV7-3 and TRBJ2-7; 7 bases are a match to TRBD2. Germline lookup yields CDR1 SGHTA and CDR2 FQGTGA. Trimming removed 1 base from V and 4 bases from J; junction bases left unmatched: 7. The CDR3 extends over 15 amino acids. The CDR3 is CASSLMGGSGYEQYF. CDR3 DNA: TGTGCCAGCAGCTTAATGGGCGGGAGCGGATACGAGCAGTACTTC.

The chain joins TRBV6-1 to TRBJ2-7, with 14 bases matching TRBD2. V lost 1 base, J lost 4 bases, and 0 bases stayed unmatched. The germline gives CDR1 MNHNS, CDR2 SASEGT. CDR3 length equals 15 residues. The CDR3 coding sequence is TGTGCCAGCAGTGAAGGACTAGCGGGGGGGTACGAGCAGTACTTC. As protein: CASSEGLAGGYEQYF.

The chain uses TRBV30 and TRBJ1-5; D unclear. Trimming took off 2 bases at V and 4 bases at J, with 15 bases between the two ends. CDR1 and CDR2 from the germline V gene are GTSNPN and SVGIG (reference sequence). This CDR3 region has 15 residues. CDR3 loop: CAWSSGGDRNQPQHF. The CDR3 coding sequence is TGTGCCTGGAGTTCGGGCGGGGATAGGAATCAGCCCCAGCATTTT.

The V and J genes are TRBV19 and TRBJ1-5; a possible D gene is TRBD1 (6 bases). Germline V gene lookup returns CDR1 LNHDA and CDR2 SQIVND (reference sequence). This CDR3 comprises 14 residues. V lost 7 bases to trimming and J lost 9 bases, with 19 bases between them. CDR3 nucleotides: TGTGCCAGTACCGCACAGGGTCTCATAGGGCCCCAGCATTTT. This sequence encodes CASTAQGLIGPQHF. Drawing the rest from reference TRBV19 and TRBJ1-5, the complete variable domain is DGGITQSPKYLFRKEGQNVTLSCEQNLNHDAMYWYRQDPGQGLRLIYYSQIVNDFQKGDIAEGYSVSREKKESFPLTVTSAQKNPTAFYLCASTAQGLIGPQHFGDGTRLSIL.

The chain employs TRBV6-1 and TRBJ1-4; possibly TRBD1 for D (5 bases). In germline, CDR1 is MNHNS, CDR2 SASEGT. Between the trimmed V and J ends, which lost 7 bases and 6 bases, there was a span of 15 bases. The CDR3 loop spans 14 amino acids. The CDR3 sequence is CASNPGKKDEKLFF. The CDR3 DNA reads TGTGCCAGCAATCCAGGGAAGAAGGATGAAAAACTGTTTTTT.

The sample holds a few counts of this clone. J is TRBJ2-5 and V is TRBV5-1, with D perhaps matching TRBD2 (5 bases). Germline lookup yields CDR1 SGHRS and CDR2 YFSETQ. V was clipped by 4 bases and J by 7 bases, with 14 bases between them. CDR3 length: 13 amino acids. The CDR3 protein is CASSMDGLGTQYF. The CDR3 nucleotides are TGCGCCAGCAGCATGGACGGACTTGGGACCCAGTACTTC.

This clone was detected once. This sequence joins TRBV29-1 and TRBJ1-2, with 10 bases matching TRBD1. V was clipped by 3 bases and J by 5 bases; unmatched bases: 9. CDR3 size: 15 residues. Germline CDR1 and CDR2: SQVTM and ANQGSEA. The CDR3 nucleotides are TGCAGCGTTGATTGGGACAGGGGCGCCCCTTATGGCTACACCTTC. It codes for CSVDWDRGAPYGYTF.

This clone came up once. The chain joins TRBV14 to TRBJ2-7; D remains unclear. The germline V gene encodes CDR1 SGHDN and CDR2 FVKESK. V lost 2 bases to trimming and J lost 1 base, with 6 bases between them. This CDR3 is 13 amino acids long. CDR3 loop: CASSQQVSYEQYF. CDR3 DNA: TGTGCCAGCAGCCAACAGGTATCCTACGAGCAGTACTTC.

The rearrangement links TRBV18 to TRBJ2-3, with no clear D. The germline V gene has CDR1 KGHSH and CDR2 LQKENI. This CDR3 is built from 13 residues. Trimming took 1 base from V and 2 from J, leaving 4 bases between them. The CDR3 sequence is CASSPLNTDTQYF. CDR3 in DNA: TGTGCCAGCTCACCACTTAACACAGATACGCAGTATTTT.

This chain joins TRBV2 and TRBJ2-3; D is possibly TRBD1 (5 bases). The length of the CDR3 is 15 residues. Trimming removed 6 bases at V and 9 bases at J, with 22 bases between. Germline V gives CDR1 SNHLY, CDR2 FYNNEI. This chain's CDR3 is CASSLWGRIRQTQYF. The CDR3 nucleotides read TGTGCCAGCAGCCTTTGGGGCCGAATACGACAGACGCAGTATTTT.

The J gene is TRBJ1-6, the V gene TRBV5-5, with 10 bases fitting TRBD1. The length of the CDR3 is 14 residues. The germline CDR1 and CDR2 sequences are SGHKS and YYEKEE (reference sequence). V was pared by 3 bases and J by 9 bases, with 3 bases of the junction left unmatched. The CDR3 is CASSSGQGSSPLHF. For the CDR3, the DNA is TGTGCCAGCAGCTCGGGACAGGGGAGTTCACCCCTCCACTTT.

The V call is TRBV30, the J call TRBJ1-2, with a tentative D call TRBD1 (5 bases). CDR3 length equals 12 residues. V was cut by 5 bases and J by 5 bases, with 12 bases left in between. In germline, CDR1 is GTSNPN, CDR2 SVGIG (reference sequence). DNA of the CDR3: TGTGCCTGGGGTATGGGGCTTTATGGCTACACCTTC. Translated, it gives CAWGMGLYGYTF.